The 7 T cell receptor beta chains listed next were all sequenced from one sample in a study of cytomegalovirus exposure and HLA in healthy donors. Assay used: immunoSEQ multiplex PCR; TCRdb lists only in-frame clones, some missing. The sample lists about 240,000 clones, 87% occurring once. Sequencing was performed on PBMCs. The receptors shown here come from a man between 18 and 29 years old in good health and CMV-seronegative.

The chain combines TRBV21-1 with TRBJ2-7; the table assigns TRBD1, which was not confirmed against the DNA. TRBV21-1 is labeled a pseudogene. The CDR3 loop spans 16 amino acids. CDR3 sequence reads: CASTIVRDRDSYEQYF. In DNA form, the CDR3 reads TGTGCCAGCACAATAGTAAGGGACAGGGACTCCTACGAGCAGTACTTC.

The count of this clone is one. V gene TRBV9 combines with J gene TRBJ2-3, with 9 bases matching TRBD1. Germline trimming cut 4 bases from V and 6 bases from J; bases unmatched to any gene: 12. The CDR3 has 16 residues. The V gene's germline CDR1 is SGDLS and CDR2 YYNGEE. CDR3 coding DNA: TGTGCCAGCAGCCCGCGGACAGGGGAACTTTCCGATACGCAGTATTTT. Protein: CASSPRTGELSDTQYF.

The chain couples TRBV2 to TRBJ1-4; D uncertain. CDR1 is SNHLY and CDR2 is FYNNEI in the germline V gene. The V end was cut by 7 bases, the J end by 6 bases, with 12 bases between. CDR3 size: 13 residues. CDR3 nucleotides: TGTGCCAGCACCCTGACGAGGGATGAAAAACTGTTTTTT. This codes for CASTLTRDEKLFF.

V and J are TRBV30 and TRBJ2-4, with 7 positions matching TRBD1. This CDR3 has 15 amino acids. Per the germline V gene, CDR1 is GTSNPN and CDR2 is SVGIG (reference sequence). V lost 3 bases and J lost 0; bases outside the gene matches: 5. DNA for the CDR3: TGTGCCTGGAGCAGGGGGAGTCTAGCCAAAAACATTCAGTACTTC. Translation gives CAWSRGSLAKNIQYF.

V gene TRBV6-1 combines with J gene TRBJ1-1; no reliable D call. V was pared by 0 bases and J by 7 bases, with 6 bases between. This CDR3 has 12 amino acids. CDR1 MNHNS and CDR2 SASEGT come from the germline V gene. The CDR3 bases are TGTGCCAGCAGTGAAGCGCGGATTGAAGCTTTCTTT. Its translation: CASSEARIEAFF.

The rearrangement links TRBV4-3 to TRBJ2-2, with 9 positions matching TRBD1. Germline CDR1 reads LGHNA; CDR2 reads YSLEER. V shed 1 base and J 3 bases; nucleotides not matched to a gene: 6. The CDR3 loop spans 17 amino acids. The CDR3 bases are TGCGCCAGCAGCCAAGGCACAGGGGGCGGTTACACCGGGGAGCTGTTTTTT. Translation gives CASSQGTGGGYTGELFF.

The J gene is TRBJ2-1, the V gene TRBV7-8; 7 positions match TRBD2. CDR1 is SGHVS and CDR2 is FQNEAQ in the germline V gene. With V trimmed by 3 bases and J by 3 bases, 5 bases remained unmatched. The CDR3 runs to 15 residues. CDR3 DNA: TGTGCCAGCAGCTTGGGACTACCCTTCTACAATGAGCAGTTCTTC. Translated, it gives CASSLGLPFYNEQFF.